This T cell receptor (beta chain) appears in the sequencing data of a study of T cell clonality in common variable immunodeficiency. Findings and caveats of the study: CVID subjects showed higher TCRbeta clonality than healthy controls. Reportedly, TCR beta sequences from common variable immunodeficiency showed fewer deletions and N-nucleotide insertions. Compared with controls, CVID subjects had fewer shared TCRbeta clones.

The table came from immunoSEQ multiplex PCR; TCRdb's copy has only in-frame clones and leaves some out. The record shows about 33,000 clones for this sample, with no singletons present. Patients and controls were mostly of Caucasian heritage. Donors gave 5 to 8 ml heparinized peripheral whole blood. Comments on this clone: Its antigen remains unknown. The sequence runs out 3 residues before the end of the CDR3; the remainder is reconstructed from the germline J gene.

Germline lookup yields CDR1 SQVTM and CDR2 ANQGSEA. The junction had 3 bases not matched to a gene; V was cut back by 6 bases and J by 0 bases. The CDR3 covers 14 residues. J is TRBJ2-3 and V is TRBV29-1; 10 nucleotides align to TRBD1. This sequence originates from a human donor with common variable immunodeficiency. The sample comprised peripheral blood mononuclear cells. CDR3 region: CSVGQGVSTDTQYF. Incomplete CDR3 DNA: TGCAGCGTCGGACAGGGGGTTAGCACAGATACG.